This T cell receptor beta chain was identified during a study of blood T cell repertoires in COVID-19. Study details: Samples representing acute and convalescent COVID-19 were sourced from the United States, Italy and Spain. T cells, B-cell-depleted T cells, or PBMCs supplied cDNA or gDNA.

The CDR3 sequence is 17 residues long. CDR1 and CDR2 (germline): LNHNV, YYDKDF (reference sequence). V shed 0 bases and J shed 7 bases, with 16 bases lying between them. In the authors' workflow: Reference gene primers were amplified, and this amplification served to estimate nucleated cell counts. Assay used: immunoSEQ multiplex PCR; TCRdb lists only in-frame clones, some missing. That table gives V, J and clone size, and the DNA gave D and trimming. The data contain 120,000 or so clones, about 80% of them singletons. The chain combines TRBV15 with TRBJ1-6, with unresolved D. Sequenced: peripheral blood. The clonotype comes from a man aged 55 to 70 with active or convalescent COVID-19. The CDR3 sequence is CATSRELPEDSNSPLHF. CDR3 coding DNA: TGTGCCACCAGCAGAGAGCTACCCGAGGATAGCAATTCACCCCTCCACTTT.